This TCR beta chain was obtained from a study of blood T cell repertoires in COVID-19. Whole-study context: Samples representing acute and convalescent COVID-19 were sourced from the United States, Italy and Spain. The analysed material was cDNA or gDNA that came from T cells, B-cell-depleted T cells, or PBMCs.

CDR3 size: 13 residues. Germline loops: CDR1 MDHEN, CDR2 SYDVKM. The ends were cut back, 5 bases at V and 8 bases at J, with 13 bases in the middle. Authors' analysis steps: Estimated nucleated cell counts came from reference gene primer amplification. Clones were read by immunoSEQ multiplex PCR, and TCRdb kept only the in-frame ones, dropping some. Clone size and the V and J calls come from that table; the DNA yielded D and trimming. The sample includes about 210,000 clones, 87% of them seen just once. Participants came from about 23 US areas, aged about 18 to 89 years. The receptor was isolated from a man aged 18 to 35 with acute COVID-19. The chain recombines TRBV28 with TRBJ1-5; D ambiguous. The specimen was PBMCs or T cells enriched from blood (not recorded which). The CDR3 protein is CASSPNDQEPQHF. CDR3 bases: TGTGCCAGCAGTCCTAACGATCAGGAGCCCCAGCATTTT.